Shown below are 7 T cell receptor beta chains from a single sample sequenced in a study of blood T cell repertoires in COVID-19. The repertoire was sequenced with immunoSEQ multiplex PCR; TCRdb's copy has only in-frame clones and lacks some. The sample yields tens of thousands of clones, roughly four fifths seen once. Sequenced material: peripheral blood. These receptors were obtained from a man between 65 and 80 years old with acute or convalescent COVID-19.

The chain employs TRBV14 and TRBJ1-1, with D hard to call. Per the germline V gene, CDR1 is SGHDN and CDR2 is FVKESK. V lost 2 bases, J lost 3 bases, and 7 bases lay in between. The CDR3 consists of 13 residues. The CDR3 coding sequence is TGTGCCAGCAGCCAAAACATCCACACTGAAGCTTTCTTT. This translates into CASSQNIHTEAFF.

The V call is TRBV27, the J call TRBJ1-1; 7 nucleotides agree with TRBD1. The CDR3 loop spans 14 amino acids. Unmatched junction bases numbered 8, after V lost 2 bases and J lost 8 bases. CDR1 and CDR2 (germline): MNHEY, SMNVEV (reference sequence). The CDR3 protein is CASSLTAPTGEAFF. CDR3 nucleotides: TGTGCCAGCAGTTTAACGGCCCCGACAGGGGAAGCTTTCTTT.

The chain is built from TRBV2 and TRBJ1-1, with TRBD1 matching over 7 bases. This CDR3 contains 17 residues. The germline gives CDR1 SNHLY, CDR2 FYNNEI. V dropped 8 bases and J dropped 0; count of bases not matched to a gene: 15. Here the CDR3 DNA reads TGTGCCAGCCGGGAAGGAGGGGGCCTCGGGATGAACACTGAAGCTTTCTTT. This codes for CASREGGGLGMNTEAFF.

This sequence joins TRBV19 and TRBJ1-2; 7 nucleotides agree with TRBD1. Germline assignment: CDR1 LNHDA and CDR2 SQIVND (reference sequence). The CDR3 is 13 residues long. The V and J ends lost 4 bases and 3 bases, in that order; junction bases with no gene match: 2. For the CDR3, the DNA is TGTGCCAGTAGTAACCAGGGGGACTATGGCTACACCTTC. This sequence encodes CASSNQGDYGYTF.

The chain links TRBV5-1 to TRBJ2-2; possible D gene TRBD2, 5 bases. This CDR3 has 14 residues. Germline V gene data show CDR1 as SGHRS and CDR2 as YFSETQ. V was cut by 4 bases and J by 5 bases, with 12 bases left in between. CDR3 nucleotides: TGCGCCAGCAGCGCTATACGGGGAACCGGGGAGCTGTTTTTT. This codes for CASSAIRGTGELFF.

This clone was counted only a few times. V and J are TRBV27 and TRBJ2-1; 10 positions agree with TRBD2. There are 16 residues in the CDR3. Germline CDR1 reads MNHEY; CDR2 reads SMNVEV (reference sequence). With V trimmed by 5 bases and J by 2 bases, 6 bases remained unmatched. CDR3 coding DNA: TGTGCCAGCAGTCTATACAGCGGGAGGGCCTACAATGAGCAGTTCTTC. Translation: CASSLYSGRAYNEQFF.

This rearrangement joins TRBV5-1 to TRBJ1-2; D is possibly TRBD1 (5 bases). V lost 1 base and J 6 bases, leaving 10 bases between the germline ends. CDR1 is SGHRS and CDR2 is YFSETQ in the germline V gene. There are 13 residues in the CDR3. The CDR3 DNA reads as TGCGCCAGCAGCTTGAGTGGGGGGAATGGCTACACCTTC. Its translation is CASSLSGGNGYTF.